This entry lists 16 T cell receptor beta chains sequenced from one sample in a study of T-cell reconstitution after alpha-beta-depleted transplantation in children. Preparing the TCRbeta library involved the use of unique molecular identifiers. Each CDR3 protein gets one entry after TCRdb re-called the PCR reads with MiXCR. The data show around 200,000 distinct CDR3 sequences, approximately 8% seen once. Sequenced material: PBMCs, mostly from graft donor cells, taken 360 days after TCRalphabeta/CD19-depleted stem cell transplant. The receptors derive from a male patient under 10 years old who had a stem cell transplant for acute myeloid leukemia, so the T cells may come from the graft donor.

V and J are TRBV5-1 and TRBJ1-1, with 7 positions matching TRBD1. Germline V gene sequence: CDR1 SGHRS, CDR2 YFSETQ. There are 14 residues in the CDR3. V shed 4 bases, J shed 2 bases, and the junction held 5 bases outside the gene matches. CDR3: CASSIGQANTEAFF. DNA for the CDR3: TGCGCCAGCAGCATAGGACAGGCCAACACTGAAGCTTTCTTT.

This clonotype was detected ten times or more. The chain carries TRBV9 and TRBJ2-2; D is tentatively TRBD1 or TRBD2 (6 bases each). CDR3 length: 17 amino acids. CDR1 and CDR2 from the germline V gene are SGDLS and YYNGEE. With 2 bases removed from V and 5 bases from J, the gap between germline ends came to 19 bases. For the CDR3, the DNA is TGTGCCAGCAGCGTTTCCCCTCGACCGGGGGCAACCGGGGAGCTGTTTTTT. Its protein is CASSVSPRPGATGELFF.

The sample holds a few counts of this clonotype. The chain combines TRBV11-1 with TRBJ1-1; tentatively, D is TRBD1 (5 bases). The CDR3 spans 15 residues. The germline V and J ends were trimmed by 5 bases and 0 bases, with 13 bases remaining between them. Germline loops: CDR1 SGHAT, CDR2 FQDESV (reference sequence). CDR3: CASSRTGTVNTEAFF. In nucleotides, the CDR3 is TGTGCCAGCAGCCGCACGGGGACGGTGAACACTGAAGCTTTCTTT.

The V and J genes are TRBV20-1 and TRBJ2-1, with 10 bases lining up with TRBD2. The germline V gene encodes CDR1 DFQATT and CDR2 SNEGSKA (reference sequence). The CDR3 is 17 residues long. With 3 bases clipped from V and 4 bases from J, the junction kept 12 bases outside the gene matches. CDR3 residues: CSASDASGSSGYNEQFF. CDR3 DNA: TGCAGTGCTAGTGACGCTAGCGGGAGTTCGGGGTACAATGAGCAGTTCTTC.

This clonotype has just a few counts. The J gene is TRBJ2-3, the V gene TRBV2, with D perhaps matching TRBD1 or TRBD2 (5 bases each). This CDR3 is 13 amino acids long. The V gene lost 11 bases and the J gene lost 5 bases, with 17 bases spanning the gap. Germline V lookup: CDR1 SNHLY, CDR2 FYNNEI. CDR3 region: CAFRGIERDTQYF. CDR3 in DNA: TGTGCCTTCCGGGGCATTGAGCGAGATACGCAGTATTTT. The variable domain in full, with the rest retrieved from reference TRBV2 and TRBJ2-3, is EPEVTQTPSHQVTQMGQEVILRCVPISNHLYFYWYRQILGQKVEFLVSFYNNEISEKSEIFDDQFSVERPDGSNFTLKIRSTKLEDSAMYFCAFRGIERDTQYFGPGTRLTVL.

This clonotype occurred many times. The genes are TRBV7-2 and TRBJ2-3; tentatively, D is TRBD1 (5 bases). V dropped 4 bases and J dropped 8 bases, with 13 bases sitting between them. Germline V gives CDR1 SGHTA, CDR2 FQGNSA. The CDR3 covers 13 residues. In DNA, the CDR3 is TGTGCCAGCAGCTCTTCTTGGCAGGGTACGCAGTATTTT. Translated, it gives CASSSSWQGTQYF.

This clonotype was recorded many times. This chain links TRBV28 with TRBJ2-7; D is possibly TRBD2 (6 bases). The CDR3 is 13 amino acids. Trimming shortened V by 3 bases and J by 6 bases, and 12 bases separated the two germline ends. Germline V gene lookup returns CDR1 MDHEN and CDR2 SYDVKM. CDR3 region: CASSFGTLPEQYV. Written as DNA, the CDR3 is TGTGCCAGCAGTTTCGGGACTCTCCCCGAGCAGTACGTC.

In this sample, this clonotype turned up many times. J is TRBJ2-3 and V is TRBV12-3 or TRBV12-4; D is undetermined. The CDR3 runs to 13 residues. V gave up 1 base and J gave up 2 bases, with 4 bases separating them. CDR3 in DNA: TGTGCCAGCAGTTTAGACGCCACAGATACGCAGTATTTT. Translated, it gives CASSLDATDTQYF.

Many counts were recorded for this clonotype. The V gene is TRBV6-2 or TRBV6-3, the J gene TRBJ2-7, with D perhaps matching TRBD2 (6 bases). Trimming removed 3 bases from V and 2 bases from J, with 17 bases in between. This CDR3 comprises 16 residues. Germline V lookup: CDR1 MNHEY, CDR2 SVGEGT. The CDR3 loop reads CASSYSKTTSPYEQYF. As DNA, the CDR3 is TGTGCCAGCAGTTATTCGAAAACGACTAGTCCCTACGAGCAGTACTTC.

This clonotype was observed a few times. The J gene is TRBJ2-7, the V gene TRBV20-1, with 7 bases aligning to TRBD2. Trimming took 5 bases from V and 7 from J; bases not matched to a gene: 11. The CDR3 is 13 amino acids. Germline CDR1 is DFQATT and CDR2 is SNEGSKA (reference sequence). CDR3 nucleotide sequence: TGCAGTGCTGGGGGAGGGATCGGGTTAGAGCAGTACTTC. It translates to CSAGGGIGLEQYF.

J is TRBJ1-4 and V is TRBV7-2; D remains unclear. The CDR3 sequence is 15 residues long. Germline-derived CDR1 and CDR2 are SGHTA and FQGNSA. The V gene lost 0 bases and the J gene lost 6 bases, with 11 bases spanning the gap. The CDR3 loop reads CASSLALRTHEKLFF. DNA for the CDR3: TGTGCCAGCAGCTTAGCGCTCAGAACGCATGAAAAACTGTTTTTT.

In its sample, this clonotype was seen a few times. The CDR3 region is CASSLVHSQAPGKTQYF. In DNA, the CDR3 is TGTGCCAGCAGCTTAGTACACTCCCAGGCCCCCGGAAAGACCCAGTACTTC. The chain recombines TRBV7-2 with TRBJ2-5; D is uncertain. The CDR3 consists of 17 residues. With 1 base removed from V and 6 bases from J, the gap between germline ends came to 21 bases. Germline-derived CDR1 and CDR2 are SGHTA and FQGNSA.

This clonotype was counted ten times or more. The chain joins TRBV18 to TRBJ2-5, with TRBD1 matching 7 bases. Germline CDR1 reads KGHSH; CDR2 reads LQKENI. CDR3 length equals 14 residues. V lost 6 bases, J lost 4 bases, and 8 bases stayed unmatched. For the CDR3, the DNA is TGTGCCAGCTCTCCGAACAGGGGAGCAGAGACCCAGTACTTC. Its translation is CASSPNRGAETQYF. The full variable domain, completed using reference TRBV18 and TRBJ2-5, is NAGVMQNPRHLVRRRGQEARLRCSPMKGHSHVYWYRQLPEEGLKFMVYLQKENIIDESGMPKERFSAEFPKEGPSILRIQQVVRGDSAAYFCASSPNRGAETQYFGPGTRLLVL.

This clonotype was picked up a small number of times. CDR3: CASSLSGLAGGPRSYEQYF. In DNA, the CDR3 is TGTGCCAGCAGCTTATCTGGACTAGCGGGAGGGCCTAGGTCCTACGAGCAGTACTTC. The chain links TRBV7-2 to TRBJ2-7; 15 bases line up with TRBD2. V shed 2 bases and J 1 base; nucleotides not matched to a gene: 9. Germline V gene lookup returns CDR1 SGHTA and CDR2 FQGNSA. CDR3 size: 19 residues.

Many counts were recorded for this clonotype. V and J are TRBV20-1 and TRBJ2-1; D is undetermined. In germline, CDR1 is DFQATT, CDR2 SNEGSKA (reference sequence). V was trimmed by 0 bases and J by 6 bases, leaving 9 bases between them. This CDR3 contains 13 residues. CDR3 in amino acids: CSARDQRSNEQFF. Here the CDR3 DNA reads TGCAGTGCTAGAGATCAGAGAAGCAATGAGCAGTTCTTC.

This clonotype was counted a few times. V usage is TRBV3-1 and J usage is TRBJ2-2; possibly TRBD1 or TRBD2 for D (5 bases each). V was clipped by 5 bases and J by 1 base, with 11 bases between them. Germline assignment: CDR1 LGHDT and CDR2 YNNKEL (reference sequence). This CDR3 has 15 residues. The CDR3 sequence: CASSSPRGNTGELFF. CDR3 nucleotides: TGTGCCAGCAGCAGTCCGAGGGGGAACACCGGGGAGCTGTTTTTT.